This is a list of T cell receptor beta chains from one sample in a study of cytomegalovirus exposure and HLA in healthy donors. Sequenced by immunoSEQ multiplex PCR; TCRdb stores in-frame clones only, minus some. There are 55,000 to 65,000 clones in the sample; 85% to 95% occur only once, and 5.5% to 7.5% lies in the top ten. Sequencing used PBMCs. These receptors came from a woman between 18 and 30 years old in good health and CMV-seropositive. The conserved cysteine and the conserved F or W are not part of the CDR3 here.

V gene,J gene,CDR3 protein
TRBV6-4,TRBJ2-7,ASSGPGGEQY
TRBV5-1,TRBJ2-3,ASSPRLAGSTDTQY
TRBV28,TRBJ2-7,ASSKTGQGSHEQY
TRBV5-1,TRBJ2-1,ASSFIPLAGVARGEQF
TRBV5-1,TRBJ1-4,ASSLTGQRATNEKLF
TRBV9,TRBJ1-2,ASSDRGASRGYT
TRBV27,TRBJ2-7,ASSHQAPSPEYSYEQY
TRBV5-4,TRBJ2-1,ASSNPDLAVGQF
TRBV7-8,TRBJ1-1,ASSSTSFTEAF
TRBV4-3,TRBJ2-7,ASSQGTARGYEQY
TRBV5-6,TRBJ1-2,ASSLDNREGNGYT
TRBV19,TRBJ2-3,ASRGTKRGTDTQY
TRBV5-1,TRBJ1-1,ASSLIQGRSMNTEAF
TRBV30,TRBJ2-3,AWESSGGGTQY
TRBV15,TRBJ2-1,ATSSGRGVNEQF
TRBV30,TRBJ1-2,AWKGDRGQGYT
TRBV28,TRBJ1-2,AVALGSQVFT
TRBV30,TRBJ1-1,AWSTGGSEAF
TRBV5-1,TRBJ2-1,ASSLRTGGAYNEQF
TRBV21-1,TRBJ1-1,ASTQGRDSGPNTEAF
TRBV9,TRBJ2-1,ASSSSGGNDEQF
TRBV6-6,TRBJ1-1,ASSYIREAF
TRBV6-1,TRBJ2-5,ASSDAAGTQETQY
TRBV5-4,TRBJ1-1,ASSLGQGGTEAF
TRBV7-7,TRBJ2-5,ASSSTDRAFQETQY
TRBV5-1,TRBJ2-3,ASSPSRDTQY
TRBV18,TRBJ2-5,ASSPTRGRQETQY
TRBV5-1,TRBJ2-3,ASSPYGQGDTQY
TRBV9,TRBJ1-3,ASSGTVNSGNTIY
TRBV5-3,TRBJ1-1,ARSFFEDTEAF
TRBV7-9,TRBJ2-7,ASSLGGLTYEQY
TRBV6-1,TRBJ1-4,ASSGQGIEEKLF
TRBV6-6,TRBJ1-2,ASSGQGNYGYT
TRBV30,TRBJ2-7,AWSGRRTGTYEQY
TRBV27,TRBJ1-4,ASSFRGEKLF
TRBV7-9,TRBJ2-3,ASRRQGAGSDTQY
TRBV30,TRBJ1-5,AWNLRGGGNQPQH
TRBV4-1,TRBJ1-2,ASSQDFGQDLNYGYT
TRBV20-1,TRBJ2-7,SAYQGYEQY
TRBV27,TRBJ1-2,ASSLGRGRVTNYGYT
TRBV4-1,TRBJ2-7,ASSHTSGGAYEQY
TRBV29-1,TRBJ2-7,SVEDYTGTGIYEQY
TRBV30,TRBJ2-7,AWSDSGTGVAYEQY
TRBV19,TRBJ1-6,ASSVGQGNSPLH
TRBV19,TRBJ1-5,ASSIMSRWTGGVQPQH
TRBV14,TRBJ1-2,ASSQEGSTNYGYT
TRBV27,TRBJ2-1,ASSLLGSGGTREQF
TRBV7-3,TRBJ2-2,ASSLLGGATNTGELF
TRBV2,TRBJ2-1,ASSETSGSSYNEQF
TRBV5-6,TRBJ2-3,ASSMPDRGSADTQY
TRBV10-1,TRBJ2-5,ASSPRAMGETQY
TRBV7-2,TRBJ2-7,ASSLVAGGGASYEQY
TRBV7-7,TRBJ2-5,ASSVDRGRETQY
TRBV2,TRBJ1-2,ASSVDRVSNGYT